These T cell receptor beta chains were read from a single sample in a study of blood T cell repertoires in COVID-19. The protocol was immunoSEQ multiplex PCR, while the TCRdb copy is restricted to in-frame clones and leaves out a portion. Of around 300,000 clones listed, approximately 88% are singletons. The sample was PBMCs or T cells enriched from blood (not recorded which). The source of these receptors is a woman between 25 and 40 years old who had recovered from COVID-19. CDR3s include the opening cysteine and the closing phenylalanine or tryptophan. A D gene is named only where the DNA matches it firmly. The size entry is marked missing in some rows and otherwise reads once, few, many or a size class.

D: -
J: TRBJ2-2
V: TRBV28
size: -
DNA: TGTGCCAGCAGCTCAGGTACAGCCGCCGGGGAGCTGTTTTTT
CDR3: CASSSGTAAGELFF

D: TRBD2
J: TRBJ2-1
V: TRBV7-3
size: -
DNA: TGTGCCAGCAGCCCAGGGCGACTAGCGGCCTACAATGAGCAGTTCTTC
CDR3: CASSPGRLAAYNEQFF

D: -
J: TRBJ2-2
V: TRBV7-9
size: -
DNA: TGTGCCAGCAGCCTAGCTGATAGTACAGCGAACACCGGGGAGCTGTTTTTT
CDR3: CASSLADSTANTGELFF

D: -
J: TRBJ2-7
V: TRBV5-5
size: -
DNA: TGTGCCAGCAGCGTAGTTACCGGGGTCCCCTACGAGCAGTACTTC
CDR3: CASSVVTGVPYEQYF

D: TRBD1
J: TRBJ1-2
V: TRBV6-1
size: -
DNA: TGTGCCAGCAGTGCTGGGACAGGGGGCGCTTTGACATATGGCTACACCTTC
CDR3: CASSAGTGGALTYGYTF

D: TRBD2
J: TRBJ2-3
V: TRBV7-8
size: once
DNA: TGTGCCAGCAGCCCTTGGACTAGCGAAAGCACAGATACGCAGTATTTT
CDR3: CASSPWTSESTDTQYF

D: -
J: TRBJ2-3
V: TRBV2
size: -
DNA: TGTGCCAGCAGTGAAGGGAGAAGTACAGATACGCAGTATTTT
CDR3: CASSEGRSTDTQYF

D: -
J: TRBJ1-1
V: TRBV5-1
size: -
DNA: TGCGCCAGCAGCTTGTCCCAGTACAACACTGAAGCTTTCTTT
CDR3: CASSLSQYNTEAFF

D: -
J: TRBJ2-7
V: TRBV7-8
size: -
DNA: TGTGCCAGCAGCTTAACTTCTCAATACGAGCAGTACTTC
CDR3: CASSLTSQYEQYF

D: TRBD2
J: TRBJ2-1
V: TRBV7-9
size: once
DNA: TGTGCCAGCAGCTTGACTAGCGGGAGGGGATACAATGAGCAGTTCTTC
CDR3: CASSLTSGRGYNEQFF

D: -
J: TRBJ1-4
V: TRBV9
size: -
DNA: TGTGCCAGCAGCCCACTGGAGGTGGGAAAACTGTTTTTT
CDR3: CASSPLEVGKLFF

D: -
J: TRBJ1-1
V: TRBV7-9
size: -
DNA: TGTGCCAGCAGCTCCGGGACACGAAACTTCTTT
CDR3: CASSSGTRNFF

D: -
J: TRBJ1-2
V: TRBV7-9
size: -
DNA: TGTGCCAGCAGCTTATCGGGAGGAGGGAGGAATGGCTACACCTTC
CDR3: CASSLSGGGRNGYTF

D: -
J: TRBJ1-4
V: TRBV5-6
size: -
DNA: TGTGCCAGCAGCAGACAGCTTAATGAAAAACTGTTTTTT
CDR3: CASSRQLNEKLFF

D: -
J: TRBJ2-1
V: TRBV27
size: -
DNA: TGTGCCAGCAGTCTGAAAGGGTTCCGGGACACGGCCTACAATGAGCAGTTCTTC
CDR3: CASSLKGFRDTAYNEQFF

D: TRBD1
J: TRBJ1-2
V: TRBV19
size: -
DNA: TGTGCCAGTAGTATTCTCGCCGGACAGGTGGTTGGCTACACCTTC
CDR3: CASSILAGQVVGYTF

D: -
J: TRBJ2-2
V: TRBV28
size: -
DNA: -
CDR3: CASSLLRAGELFF

D: -
J: TRBJ2-7
V: TRBV5-4
size: -
DNA: TGTGCCAGCAGCTTGGGGCCCGATTCCTACGAGCAGTACTTC
CDR3: CASSLGPDSYEQYF

D: -
J: TRBJ1-1
V: TRBV7-9
size: -
DNA: TGTGCCAGCAGCTTAGGCCGGGGAGGGGCTTTCTTT
CDR3: CASSLGRGGAFF

D: -
J: TRBJ2-1
V: TRBV5-6
size: few
DNA: TGTGCCAGCGGGTTAGGGGGCTACAATGAGCAGTTCTTC
CDR3: CASGLGGYNEQFF

D: -
J: TRBJ2-2
V: TRBV7-3
size: -
DNA: TGTGCCAGCAGCGCCACAGGGTTTTACGGCGGGGAGCTGTTTTTT
CDR3: CASSATGFYGGELFF

D: -
J: TRBJ1-5
V: TRBV19
size: -
DNA: TGTGCCAGTAGTTCAAACAGGGAGTCGCAGCCCCAGCATTTT
CDR3: CASSSNRESQPQHF

D: -
J: TRBJ1-2
V: TRBV3-1/TRBV3-2
size: -
DNA: TGTGCCAGCAGCCAAGTAAACTATGGCTACACCTTC
CDR3: CASSQVNYGYTF

D: TRBD2
J: TRBJ2-7
V: TRBV18
size: -
DNA: TGTGCCAGCTCACCAACTAGCGGGGACGCCGAGCAGTACTTC
CDR3: CASSPTSGDAEQYF

D: TRBD1
J: TRBJ1-6
V: TRBV10-3
size: -
DNA: TGTGCCATCGGGATTACAGGGGATAGGGATTCACCCCTCCACTTT
CDR3: CAIGITGDRDSPLHF

D: TRBD1
J: TRBJ2-1
V: TRBV4-2
size: -
DNA: TGTGCCAGCAGCCAAGATCGGGTGGAACAGGGGGCGGTTGAGCAGTTCTTC
CDR3: CASSQDRVEQGAVEQFF

D: TRBD1
J: TRBJ2-5
V: TRBV7-2
size: -
DNA: TGTGCCAGCAGCCCGGGACAGGGGGCGCCGGGCCAAGAGACCCAGTACTTC
CDR3: CASSPGQGAPGQETQYF